Below are 12 T cell receptor beta chains sequenced from a single sample in a study of beta chain features in type 1 diabetes. Study results and limitations: Across all four CD4+ subsets, people with type 1 diabetes showed modestly shorter TCRB CDR3s.

No antigens are known for them. Expressed TCRB transcripts were sequenced, since all the RNA that had been isolated was reverse transcribed. The protocol was immunoSEQ multiplex PCR, while the TCRdb copy is restricted to in-frame clones and leaves out a portion. This table has hundreds of thousands of clones, 15% appearing once. The sequenced sample was naive CD4+ T cells from blood. The receptors stem from a man between 18 and 35 years old with type 1 diabetes.

This clone showed up just a few times. The identical CDR3 is also encoded by other nucleotide sequences in the sample. The chain has TRBV5-1 and TRBJ2-5; D might be TRBD1 (5 bases). CDR1 and CDR2 from the germline V gene are SGHRS and YFSETQ. The CDR3 sequence is 14 residues long. Deletions cut 0 bases from V and 4 bases from J, with 10 bases between. The CDR3 reads CASSLGQGGETQYF. In DNA, the CDR3 is TGCGCCAGCAGCTTGGGCCAGGGCGGAGAGACCCAGTACTTC. Full variable domain (remainder filled in from reference TRBV5-1 and TRBJ2-5): KAGVTQTPRYLIKTRGQQVTLSCSPISGHRSVSWYQQTPGQGLQFLFEYFSETQRNKGNFPGRFSGRQFSNSRSEMNVSTLELGDSALYLCASSLGQGGETQYFGPGTRLLVL.

This chain joins TRBV6-5 and TRBJ1-6, with TRBD1 matching over 9 bases. The CDR3 runs 16 residues. Germline-derived CDR1 and CDR2 are MNHEY and SVGAGI. Trimming took 2 bases from V and 7 from J; bases not matched to a gene: 6. The CDR3 region has the DNA TGTGCCAGCAGTTACCCGGGACAGGGACAGAATTCACCCCTCCACTTT. Translation: CASSYPGQGQNSPLHF.

The sample holds a few counts of this clone. The gene calls are TRBV11-2 and TRBJ1-1; D call uncertain. This CDR3 has 14 amino acids. CDR1 SGHAT and CDR2 FQNNGV come from the germline V gene. V was clipped by 0 bases and J by 7 bases, with 12 bases between them. CDR3 loop: CASSLEAAGGEAFF. The CDR3 DNA follows: TGTGCCAGCAGCTTAGAGGCGGCTGGTGGTGAAGCTTTCTTT.

This clone occurred a few times. The chain joins TRBV30 to TRBJ2-7; tentative D call: TRBD1 (6 bases). Germline CDR1 GTSNPN, CDR2 SVGIG (reference sequence). This CDR3 spans 14 amino acids. Trimming left V 3 bases short and J 0 bases short, with 12 bases between. CDR3 residues: CAWRGAEYSYEQYF. For the CDR3, the DNA is TGTGCCTGGAGGGGGGCAGAATACTCCTACGAGCAGTACTTC.

The gene calls are TRBV5-1 and TRBJ2-2; tentative D call: TRBD2 (5 bases). The CDR3 covers 15 residues. Germline V lookup: CDR1 SGHRS, CDR2 YFSETQ. V lost 4 bases to trimming and J lost 1 base, with 11 bases between them. CDR3 nucleotide sequence: TGCGCCAGCAGCCTTATGGGAGAGAACACCGGGGAGCTGTTTTTT. Translation: CASSLMGENTGELFF.

This clone was counted between two and nine times. The V call is TRBV5-1, the J call TRBJ1-2; D perhaps matches TRBD1 (5 bases). Deletions cut 0 bases from V and 2 bases from J, with 8 bases between. The germline V gene has CDR1 SGHRS and CDR2 YFSETQ. The CDR3 is made up of 14 amino acids. CDR3 nucleotide sequence: TGCGCCAGCAGCTTGGAGGCAGGGAACTATGGCTACACCTTC. This encodes CASSLEAGNYGYTF.

On this clone itself: The same CDR3 is also encoded by other DNA sequences in this sample. V and J are TRBV29-1 and TRBJ2-3; TRBD2 aligns across 16 bases. CDR3 length: 14 residues. V was clipped by 7 bases and J by 4 bases; unmatched bases: 2. Germline values: CDR1 SQVTM, CDR2 ANQGSEA. CDR3 nucleotides: TGCAGCGCCGGGACTAGCGGGAGGGCAGATACGCAGTATTTT. It codes for CSAGTSGRADTQYF.

This clone has a handful of counts. In nucleotides, the CDR3 is TGTGCCTGGAGTGTACTAGCGTTTCGAGAGACCCAGTACTTC. Amino acids: CAWSVLAFRETQYF. The chain carries TRBV30 and TRBJ2-5; 7 bases line up with TRBD2. CDR1 and CDR2 from the germline V gene are GTSNPN and SVGIG (reference sequence). J gave up 4 bases and V 0 bases, and 5 bases lay outside the gene matches. The CDR3 covers 14 residues.

This clone was seen more than once but under ten times. V gene TRBV4-3 combines with J gene TRBJ2-3, with D possibly TRBD2 on 6 matching bases. The CDR3 has 14 amino acids. Per the germline V gene, CDR1 is LGHNA and CDR2 is YSLEER. V was clipped by 0 bases and J by 7 bases, with 11 bases between them. CDR3 sequence: CASSQEERDYTQYF. CDR3 coding DNA: TGCGCCAGCAGCCAAGAAGAACGGGACTATACGCAGTATTTT.

The rearrangement uses TRBV27 and TRBJ2-1; 8 positions agree with TRBD2. This CDR3 contains 15 residues. In germline, CDR1 is MNHEY, CDR2 SMNVEV (reference sequence). After removal of 5 bases from V and 4 bases from J, the junction contained 7 bases not matched to a gene. DNA of the CDR3: TGTGCCAGCAGTCGTAGCGGGAAGTCGTACAATGAGCAGTTCTTC. It is translated as CASSRSGKSYNEQFF.

The rearrangement links TRBV5-6 to TRBJ1-5; D is undetermined. V lost 2 bases to trimming and J lost 6 bases, with 9 bases between them. This CDR3 comprises 13 residues. The germline V gene encodes CDR1 SGHDT and CDR2 YYEEEE. In DNA form, the CDR3 reads TGTGCCAGCAGCTTTCAATCCAGTCAGCCCCAGCATTTT. Its protein is CASSFQSSQPQHF.

The table lists this clone with a few counts. J is TRBJ2-1 and V is TRBV30; D is possibly TRBD1 (6 bases). This CDR3 has 13 residues. Trimming left V 5 bases short and J 0 bases short, with 8 bases between. CDR1 GTSNPN and CDR2 SVGIG come from the germline V gene (reference sequence). CDR3 DNA sequence: TGTGCCTGGGACAGGAGCTCCTACAATGAGCAGTTCTTC. This gives the protein CAWDRSSYNEQFF.